This paragraph reports one TCR beta chain. As yet, its antigen is unknown. This specimen comes from a study of tumor-infiltrating lymphocytes in primary liver carcinoma. Across the study: T1-T3 N0M0 was the stage of the tumors, which were 4.2 to 10 cm across. Sample counts of productive TCRbeta reads spanned roughly 3.5 to 7.13 million; these counts were similar across tissue types. General study findings and limits: The top-250-clone fraction was significantly higher in tumors than in blood (p = 0.039). Tumor region pairs outstripped tumor-adjacent and tumor-blood pairs in overlap.

J was trimmed by 6 bases and V by 5 bases; bases with no gene match: 11. The CDR3 spans 15 residues. With approximately 500 ng total RNA as template and a constant-region primer, TCR beta cDNA was made. Employing slightly modified ARM-PCR, three nested multiplex PCR rounds were run, and these gave rise to the TCR beta libraries. Rounds one and two of PCR, each of roughly 10 cycles, were primed with TRBV1-TRBV30 forward primers and a C-beta reverse primer. TCRdb analysed the multiplex PCR reads with MiXCR anew, one entry per CDR3 protein. The top ten clones hold roughly 7.9% of a sample with approximately 110,000 distinct CDR3 sequences, 64% of them seen once. The study co-extracted DNA and RNA from around 20-30 mg of unsorted bulk tissue.

This receptor was identified in a woman in her fifties or sixties with primary liver carcinoma and hepatitis B virus infection. The specimen was liver tumor tissue from sampling region 3. The subset denotes: tumor region T3, left-lateral pole. The chain joins TRBV12-3 or TRBV12-4 to TRBJ2-7, with TRBD2 identical over 9 bases. The CDR3 sequence: CASSPQIAGVSEQYF. DNA of the CDR3: TGTGCCAGCAGTCCCCAAATAGCGGGAGTTTCCGAGCAGTACTTC.